This T cell receptor (beta chain) was captured in a study of read filtering for tumor transcriptome and immune sequencing (dated by TCRdb to the early 2020s). In the study overall: Of the patients in the cohort, around 17 were male and 14 to 15 were female, and their mean age was around 66 years, with a range of about 45 to 90. Under revised international staging, about 8 patients fell into R-ISS I, 15 or so into R-ISS II and roughly 7 into R-ISS III. After DNase treatment, whole-transcriptome libraries were prepared using the TruSeq RNA Access Library Prep Kit. TCR-region mapped reads per sample ranged from about 3.5 to 11 million with IR-seq versus only about 85 to 1273 with RNA-seq. Using the same bone marrow samples, the study ran both targeted immune repertoire sequencing and bulk whole-transcriptome sequencing and then compared the TCR repertoires from each method. A main aim was a read-filtering strategy for immune repertoire data, specifically whether clonotypes supported by a single read should be removed.

Unmatched junction bases come to 9, with V trimmed by 5 bases and J by 7 bases. The CDR3, cysteine through phenylalanine, is 15 amino acids long. Left in the record is the CDR3 DNA by itself, 45 bases read in frame from the first base. Reading the germline V gene (reference sequence) gives CDR1 SEHNR and CDR2 FQNEAQ. Beyond this particular receptor, the publication reports: The sorted CD138-negative fraction was composed of a mixed bone marrow immune population rather than of purified T cells. Compared with RNA-seq, IR-seq captured clonotypes at much higher depth and more reliably, and a smaller IR-seq throughput was enough to identify most shared clonotypes. The correlation between IR-seq and RNA-seq shared clonotype proportions rose when single-read clonotypes were removed. In IR-seq, approximately 80% of clonotypes but 3% to 3.5% of total reads were represented by single-read clonotypes, whereas in RNA-seq, roughly three quarters of clonotypes and around 45% of reads were represented by single-read clonotypes.

Bone marrow was sampled from every patient at the time of active disease. Isolation of bone marrow mononuclear cells was performed by Ficoll-Hypaque density gradient centrifugation. To remove myeloma plasma cells, the cells were labeled with CD138 magnetic microbeads on a MACS separator, and CD138-negative cells were then collected by negative selection. Flow cytometry on an Attune NxT with CD138 antibodies was used to check the purity of the isolated cells. TRIzol reagent was used to extract total RNA, and a NanoDrop spectrophotometer was used to quantify the extracted RNA. For each patient, the CD138-negative bone marrow sample underwent paired RNA-seq and IR-seq. This clonotype has ten or more counts. Its cognate antigen has yet to be identified. Nothing much larger sits one base from this clone, and base qualities are not available. Starting from 400 ng RNA, TCR libraries were constructed with the Immunoverse kit using molecular barcoded adaptors that cover the alpha/delta and beta/gamma chains. TCR library preparation used the same RNA that went into transcriptome sequencing. Sequencing of the TCR libraries was done on an Illumina HiSeq 4000 with 2 x 150 cycles. The authors' analysis ran thus. TCR reads were aligned to human V, D, J and C references and assembled into CDR3 clonotypes with MiXCR, including quality filtering and error correction. Clonotype counts and gene usage diversity were analyzed with the tcR package in R. For inspection of raw mapping reads, RNA-seq reads were mapped by STAR aligner version 2.5.3a onto GRCh37 of the human genome. To test the effect of sequencing depth on detected clonotypes, IR-seq fastq files were randomly downsampled using Seqtk 1.3. TCRdb reran the public reads through fastp at Q25 and MiXCR, keeping productive beta chains. A single entry per CDR3 protein holds the most common genes and DNA from its merged rows. TCRdb assigned the V and J calls; the authors' analysis was not used. Across this sample there are 50,000 to 65,000 distinct CDR3 sequences, with about 12% seen only once. The ten largest clones represent roughly 17% of the sample.

The source material was a population of CD138-negative cells sorted from bone marrow. Explained via the paper, the cell subset or site label denotes: bone marrow mononuclear cells depleted of CD138+ plasma/myeloma cells by negative magnetic selection. This sequence originates from a donor older than 35 with multiple myeloma. The sequence is built from TRBV7-9 and TRBJ1-5; a stretch of 9 junction bases matches TRBD1. The sequenced DNA is TGTGCCAGCAGCCGTGGGACAGGGATGGTCCAGCCCCAGCATTTT. Protein translation: CASSRGTGMVQPQHF.